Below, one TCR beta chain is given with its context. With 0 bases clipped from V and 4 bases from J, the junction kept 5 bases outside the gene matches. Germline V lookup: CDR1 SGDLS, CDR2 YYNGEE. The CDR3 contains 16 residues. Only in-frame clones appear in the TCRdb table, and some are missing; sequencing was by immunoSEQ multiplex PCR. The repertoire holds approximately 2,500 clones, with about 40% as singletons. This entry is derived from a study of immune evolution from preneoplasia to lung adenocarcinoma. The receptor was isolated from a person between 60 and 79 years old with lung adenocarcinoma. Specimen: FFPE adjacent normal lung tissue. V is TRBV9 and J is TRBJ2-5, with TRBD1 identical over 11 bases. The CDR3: CASSVDRTGGRETQYF. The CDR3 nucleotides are TGTGCCAGCAGCGTAGATAGGACAGGGGGCAGAGAGACCCAGTACTTC.